This T cell receptor (beta chain) was captured in a study of OX40 agonist ivuxolimab in advanced cancers. Looking at the study overall: The costimulatory receptor OX40 (CD134) was targeted by ivuxolimab, a fully human IgG2 agonistic monoclonal antibody. Intravenous ivuxolimab was administered to patients every 2 weeks at six dose levels: 0.01, 0.1, 0.3, 1.5, 3 and 10 mg/kg. Of the roughly 51 dose-escalation patients, hepatocellular carcinoma was present in about 20, melanoma in around 15, renal cell carcinoma in 9 and head and neck cancer in 9. In the dose-escalation cohort, about four fifths of patients were male, and the mean age was around 65 years with a range of roughly 23 to 79. Prior anti-PD-1, anti-PD-L1 or anti-CTLA-4 therapy was permitted, and approximately 42% of dose-escalation patients had received checkpoint inhibitors. Partial responses were achieved by three dose-escalation patients, of whom one had hepatocellular carcinoma and two had cutaneous melanoma. The point of sequencing TCRbeta in the periphery was to test whether ivuxolimab changed TCR sequence diversity and drove clonal T-cell expansion. The paper describes the monotherapy dose-escalation part (N of about 55 patients) of the phase I trial of ivuxolimab. Study-wide findings and limitations: In partial responders in the 0.1-3.0 mg/kg groups, normalized peripheral clonal expansion was found to be among the lowest, especially among CD8+ T cells. After ivuxolimab, expanded clones were on average more numerous among CD8+ T cells than among CD4+ T cells. The antigen specificity of the clonally expanded peripheral T cells was not determined. Low levels of normalized T-cell clonal expansion were also seen in some nonresponding patients. At doses of 0.1 to 3.0 mg/kg, clonal expansion of both CD4+ and CD8+ T cells in blood was seen between baseline and week 6.

At the junction V is shortened by 5 bases and J by 1 base, with 8 bases in between. The CDR3 holds 13 amino acids from the cysteine to the phenylalanine. Just the 39-base CDR3 DNA is kept, in frame starting at base 1. The germline V gene supplies CDR1 MDHEN and CDR2 SYDVKM. To sequence the TCRbeta CDR3 region, genomic DNA was isolated from the sorted cells. The immunoSEQ Assay was used to sequence the TCRbeta CDR3 regions. The clones in this table, taken by TCRdb from immuneACCESS, are in-frame only. Not every clone is retained; where verified, under half of the shortfall comes from an unresolved V gene, and the cause of the rest is unknown. The sample table shows approximately 76,000 clones, and approximately 86% are seen once. The leading ten clones occupy around 0.8% of the sample. The trial excluded patients who had a history of autoimmune disease or who were on systemic immunosuppression. Peripheral blood for TCR sequencing was drawn from every dose cohort at baseline, at cycle 4 day 1 and at cycle 7 day 1. The samples were taken from a phase I, first-in-human, multicenter, open-label dose-escalation trial of ivuxolimab. Adults with locally advanced or metastatic melanoma, renal cell carcinoma, hepatocellular carcinoma or head and neck squamous cell carcinoma were enrolled in the trial. Before TCR sequencing, CD4+ T cells and CD8+ T cells from peripheral blood were sorted into separate populations.

About this clone: Its antigen remains unidentified. The input lacks base qualities; no much larger clone sits a single base away.

This TCR was sampled from an adult with an advanced solid tumor such as melanoma, head and neck, liver or kidney cancer. The sequenced sample was CD4+ or CD8+ T cells sorted from blood, obtained in a trial of the OX40 agonist ivuxolimab. The chain employs TRBV28 and TRBJ1-1; the D gene remains uncertain. For the CDR3, the sequence is CASSKHKNTEAFF. DNA sequence: TGTGCCAGCAGTAAGCACAAGAACACTGAAGCTTTCTTT.